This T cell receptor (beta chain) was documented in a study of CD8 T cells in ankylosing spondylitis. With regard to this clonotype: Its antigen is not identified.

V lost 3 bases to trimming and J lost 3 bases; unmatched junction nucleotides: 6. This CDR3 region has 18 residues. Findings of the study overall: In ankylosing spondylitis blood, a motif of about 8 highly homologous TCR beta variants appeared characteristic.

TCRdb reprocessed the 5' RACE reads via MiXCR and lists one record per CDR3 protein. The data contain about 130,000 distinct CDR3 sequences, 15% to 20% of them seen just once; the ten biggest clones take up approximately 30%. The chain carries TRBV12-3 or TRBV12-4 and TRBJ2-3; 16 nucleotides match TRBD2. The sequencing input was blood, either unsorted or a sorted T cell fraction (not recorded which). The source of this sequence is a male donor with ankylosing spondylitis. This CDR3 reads CASSLEPGLAGGTDTQYF. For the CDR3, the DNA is TGTGCCAGCAGTTTGGAACCGGGACTAGCGGGAGGGACAGATACGCAGTATTTT.